The 9 T cell receptor beta chains given below trace back to one sample, sequenced in a study of T cell changes during pregnancy in multiple sclerosis. Using immunoSEQ multiplex PCR, the repertoire was profiled, and TCRdb retains in-frame clones only, with some absent. The data show roughly 48,000 clones, about 93% seen once. Specimen: CD4+ T cells from peripheral blood mononuclear cells, collected in the first trimester of pregnancy. These receptors were taken from a female donor with multiple sclerosis, enrolled in a pregnancy study.

This sequence joins TRBV18 and TRBJ2-3; 8 bases map to TRBD2. The J segment lost 0 bases and the V segment lost 2 bases, leaving 4 bases of the junction unmatched. The CDR3 is made up of 16 amino acids. CDR1 KGHSH and CDR2 LQKENI come from the germline V gene. This chain's CDR3 is CASSPSLAGSTDTQYF. In DNA form, the CDR3 reads TGTGCCAGCTCACCATCGTTAGCGGGGAGCACAGATACGCAGTATTTT.

The chain is built from TRBV6-1 and TRBJ1-1; possibly TRBD1 for D (6 bases). The CDR3 loop spans 15 amino acids. In germline, CDR1 is MNHNS, CDR2 SASEGT. Trimming took off 2 bases at V and 4 bases at J, with 14 bases between the two ends. Here the CDR3 DNA reads TGTGCCAGCAGTGAATTCCCCACAGGGATCACTGAAGCTTTCTTT. Protein sequence: CASSEFPTGITEAFF.

The chain employs TRBV4-1 and TRBJ1-3; D possibly corresponds to TRBD1 (5 bases). Germline V gene data show CDR1 as MGHRA and CDR2 as YSYEKL. Trimming stripped 0 bases from V and 2 bases from J, with 8 bases between. This CDR3 region has 15 residues. The CDR3 DNA follows: TGCGCCAGCAGCCAAGATGGAGGGGCTGGAAACACCATATATTTT. This sequence encodes CASSQDGGAGNTIYF.

The chain employs TRBV6-5 and TRBJ1-1, with 7 bases matching TRBD1. Germline V gene lookup returns CDR1 MNHEY and CDR2 SVGAGI. This CDR3 comprises 15 residues. V was clipped by 6 bases and J by 0 bases; unmatched bases: 7. Here the CDR3 reads CASRMDRLMNTEAFF. In DNA form, the CDR3 reads TGTGCCAGCAGAATGGACAGGTTAATGAACACTGAAGCTTTCTTT.

The chain carries TRBV13 and TRBJ2-1; the D gene is possibly TRBD1 (5 bases). The V gene's germline CDR1 is PRHDT and CDR2 FYEKMQ (reference sequence). This CDR3 has 15 amino acids. V gave up 3 bases and J gave up 3 bases, with 12 bases separating them. The CDR3 nucleotides are TGTGCCAGCAGCTTGGTGGGGCAATACTACAATGAGCAGTTCTTC. It yields the protein CASSLVGQYYNEQFF.

The rearrangement uses TRBV7-9 and TRBJ1-1; the D gene is possibly TRBD1 (6 bases). V dropped 3 bases and J dropped 8 bases, with 13 bases sitting between them. Germline assignment: CDR1 SEHNR and CDR2 FQNEAQ (reference sequence). This CDR3 comprises 13 residues. CDR3 DNA sequence: TGTGCCAGCAGCTTGGTCCATGACAGGGAAGCTTTCTTT. Protein product: CASSLVHDREAFF.

The V gene is TRBV5-1, the J gene TRBJ1-4; 7 bases fit TRBD1. V lost 1 base to trimming and J lost 3 bases; unmatched junction nucleotides: 3. The germline CDR1 and CDR2 sequences are SGHRS and YFSETQ. The CDR3 covers 15 residues. The CDR3 sequence: CASSLRTGANEKLFF. In DNA, the CDR3 is TGCGCCAGCAGCTTGCGGACAGGAGCTAATGAAAAACTGTTTTTT.

The J gene is TRBJ1-1, the V gene TRBV7-9; 10 bases are a match to TRBD1. This CDR3 spans 14 amino acids. The J segment lost 7 bases and the V segment lost 1 base, leaving 3 bases of the junction unmatched. Germline lookup yields CDR1 SEHNR and CDR2 FQNEAQ (reference sequence). DNA of the CDR3: TGTGCCAGCAGCTTAGGGACAGGGGGACATGAAGCTTTCTTT. Its translation is CASSLGTGGHEAFF. The variable domain in full, completed from reference TRBV7-9 and TRBJ1-1, reads DTGVSQNPRHKITKRGQNVTFRCDPISEHNRLYWYRQTLGQGPEFLTYFQNEAQLEKSRLLSDRFSAERPKGSFSTLEIQRTEQGDSAMYLCASSLGTGGHEAFFGQGTRLTVV.

This sequence joins TRBV6-4 and TRBJ2-1; D not certain. Germline V gives CDR1 MRHNA, CDR2 SNTAGT. The length of the CDR3 is 14 residues. Trimming stripped 4 bases from V and 3 bases from J, with 10 bases between. The CDR3 region has the DNA TGTGCCAGCAGTGGGCAGGTCGGCTACAATGAGCAGTTCTTC. Its translation is CASSGQVGYNEQFF.